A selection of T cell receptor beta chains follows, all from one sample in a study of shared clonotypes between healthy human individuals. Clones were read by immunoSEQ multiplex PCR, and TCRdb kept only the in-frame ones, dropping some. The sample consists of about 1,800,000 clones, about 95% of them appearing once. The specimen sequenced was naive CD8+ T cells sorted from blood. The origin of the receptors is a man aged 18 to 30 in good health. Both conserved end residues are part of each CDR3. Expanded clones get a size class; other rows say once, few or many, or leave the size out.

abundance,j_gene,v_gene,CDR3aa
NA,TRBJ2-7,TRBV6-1,CASSEGQGASYEQYF
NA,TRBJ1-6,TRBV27,CASSLARGNSPLHF
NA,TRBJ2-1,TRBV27,CASSLWAGTSYNEQFF
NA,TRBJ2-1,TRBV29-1,CSVALSPDYPYNEQFF
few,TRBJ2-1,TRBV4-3,CASSQGLAGYNEQFF
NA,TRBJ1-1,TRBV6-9,CASIDLHILGAFF
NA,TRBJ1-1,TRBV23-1,CASSQSSRFGTEAFF
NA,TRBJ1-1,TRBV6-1,CASSPGTEAFF
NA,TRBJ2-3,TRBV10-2,CASSEIGTDTQYF
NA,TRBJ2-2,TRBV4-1,CASSRGSGANTGELFF
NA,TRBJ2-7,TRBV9,CASSVGGSYEQYF
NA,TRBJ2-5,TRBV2,CASSVLAGGPEETQYF
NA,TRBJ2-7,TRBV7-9,CASSLAGDTNYEQYF
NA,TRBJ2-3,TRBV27,CASRTETATDTQYF
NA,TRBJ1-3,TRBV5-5,CASSLDHPLGGNTIYF
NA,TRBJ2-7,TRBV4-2,CASSQSTGGSSYEQYF
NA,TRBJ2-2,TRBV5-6,CASSSLEGITGELFF
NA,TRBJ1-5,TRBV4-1,CASSHRQGINQPQHF
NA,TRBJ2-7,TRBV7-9,CASSPSGGEQYF
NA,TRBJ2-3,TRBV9,CASSVSGGDTQYF
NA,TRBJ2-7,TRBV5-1,CASSLGPGLAYEQYF
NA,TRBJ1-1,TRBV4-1,CASSSRLPTEAFF
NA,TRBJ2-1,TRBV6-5,CASSSVPDSYNEQFF
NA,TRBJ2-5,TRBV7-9,CASSFAGAETQYF
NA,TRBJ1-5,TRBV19,CASSIPGEEIYQPQHF
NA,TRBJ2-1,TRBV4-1,CASSRETASNEQFF
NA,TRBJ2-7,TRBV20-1,CSARTSYEQYF
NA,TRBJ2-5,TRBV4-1,CASSQEGIAGYKTQYF
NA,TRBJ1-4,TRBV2,CASTFIQMGEKLFF
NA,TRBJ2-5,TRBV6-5,CASSYEPAGGQETQYF
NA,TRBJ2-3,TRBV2,CASSEGAGGSTDTQYF
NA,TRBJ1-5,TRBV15,CATSRERGSNQPQHF
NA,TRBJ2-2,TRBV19,CASQEMREKVGELFF